This T cell receptor beta chain was captured by sequencing in a study of Ad26.COV2.S vaccination and SARS-CoV-2 variants. Turning to this clone: Its antigen is still unknown. This specimen includes other DNA sequences encoding the same CDR3.

V lost 5 bases and J lost 1; bases outside the gene matches: 1. The CDR3 totals 13 residues. Germline lookup yields CDR1 SNHLY and CDR2 FYNNEI. The study's findings and limits: Measurements of TCR breadth and depth may have given underestimates of the total T cell responses. Non-spike TCR breadth did not differ much between vaccine and placebo recipients.

Treatment indicated: roughly 18 received Ad26.COV2.S at low or high dose, single or two shots; 5 received placebo; per-sample allocation not given. Specimens were obtained on day 63 following the first vaccine or placebo injection. Assay: immunoSEQ multiplex PCR; the TCRdb copy retains only in-frame clones and omits some. The table shows fewer than 600,000 clones, with roughly nine tenths occurring only once. This chain connects TRBV2 to TRBJ1-1; TRBD1 matches at 7 bases. Sequenced material: peripheral blood, taken in a trial of Ad26.COV2.S vaccine versus placebo. This TCR was sampled from a person aged 18 to 59 who received the Ad26.COV2.S COVID-19 vaccine or a placebo. The CDR3 nucleotides read TGTGCCAGCAGTCGACAGGGGAACACTGAAGCTTTCTTT. It specifies CASSRQGNTEAFF.